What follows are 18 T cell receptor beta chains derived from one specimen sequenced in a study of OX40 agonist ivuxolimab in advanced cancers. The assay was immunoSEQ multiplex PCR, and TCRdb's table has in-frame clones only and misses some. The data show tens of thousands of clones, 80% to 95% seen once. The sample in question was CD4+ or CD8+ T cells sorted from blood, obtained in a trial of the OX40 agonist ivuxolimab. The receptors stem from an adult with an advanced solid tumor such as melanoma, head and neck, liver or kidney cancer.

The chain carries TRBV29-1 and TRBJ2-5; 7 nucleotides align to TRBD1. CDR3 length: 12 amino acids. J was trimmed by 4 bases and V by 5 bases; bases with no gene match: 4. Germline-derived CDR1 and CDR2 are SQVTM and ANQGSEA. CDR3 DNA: TGCAGCGTTAGAGGGGGCACAGAGACCCAGTACTTC. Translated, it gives CSVRGGTETQYF.

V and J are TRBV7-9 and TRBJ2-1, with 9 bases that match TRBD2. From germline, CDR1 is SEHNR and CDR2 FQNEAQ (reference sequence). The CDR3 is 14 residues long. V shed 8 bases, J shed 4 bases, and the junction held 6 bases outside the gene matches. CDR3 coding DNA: TGTGCCAGCTTGCGGGAGGGGTTTTACAATGAGCAGTTCTTC. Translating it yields CASLREGFYNEQFF.

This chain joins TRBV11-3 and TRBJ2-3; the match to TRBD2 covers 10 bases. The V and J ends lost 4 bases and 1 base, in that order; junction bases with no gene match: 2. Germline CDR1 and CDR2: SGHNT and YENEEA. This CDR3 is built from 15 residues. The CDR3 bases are TGTGCCAGCAGCTCCGGGACTAGCGGCACAGATACGCAGTATTTT. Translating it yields CASSSGTSGTDTQYF.

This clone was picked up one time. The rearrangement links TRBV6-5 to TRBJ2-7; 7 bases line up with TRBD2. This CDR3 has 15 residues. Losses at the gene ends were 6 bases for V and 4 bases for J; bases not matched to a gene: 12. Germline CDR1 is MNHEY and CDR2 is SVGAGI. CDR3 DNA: TGTGCCAGCAGCTCCTCCACGGGAGGATCATACGAGCAGTACTTC. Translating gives CASSSSTGGSYEQYF.

As DNA, the CDR3 is TGTGCCACCAGCAGGGGGCAGGGAGACTATGGCTACACCTTC. Its translation: CATSRGQGDYGYTF. This chain links TRBV15 with TRBJ1-2; D is perhaps TRBD1 (5 bases). The V and J ends lost 3 bases and 3 bases respectively, with 11 bases between them. There are 14 residues in the CDR3. Germline values: CDR1 LNHNV, CDR2 YYDKDF (reference sequence). Using reference TRBV15 and TRBJ1-2 for the parts outside the CDR3, the full variable domain is DAMVIQNPRYQVTQFGKPVTLSCSQTLNHNVMYWYQQKSSQAPKLLFHYYDKDFNNEADTPDNFQSRRPNTSFCFLDIRSPGLGDTAMYLCATSRGQGDYGYTFGSGTRLTVV.

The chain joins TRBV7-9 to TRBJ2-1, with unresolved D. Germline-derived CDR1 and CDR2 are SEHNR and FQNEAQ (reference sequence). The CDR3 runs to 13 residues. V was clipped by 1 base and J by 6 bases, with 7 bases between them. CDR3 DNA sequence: TGTGCCAGCAGCTTAGGTCCTAGCAATGAGCAGTTCTTC. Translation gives CASSLGPSNEQFF.

CDR3 amino acids: CASSKSRYNEQFF. The CDR3 nucleotides read TGTGCCAGCAGTAAGAGCAGGTACAATGAGCAGTTCTTC. The chain combines TRBV7-9 with TRBJ2-1, with D uncertain. The germline V gene encodes CDR1 SEHNR and CDR2 FQNEAQ (reference sequence). V lost 6 bases, J lost 4 bases, and 10 bases lay in between. The CDR3 has 13 amino acids.

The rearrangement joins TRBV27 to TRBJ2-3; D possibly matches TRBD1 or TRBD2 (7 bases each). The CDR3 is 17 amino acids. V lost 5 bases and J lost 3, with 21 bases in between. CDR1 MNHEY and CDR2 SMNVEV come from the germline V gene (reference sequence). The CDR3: CASSPLGQGGWTDTQYF. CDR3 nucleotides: TGTGCCAGCAGTCCCCTTGGGCAGGGGGGGTGGACAGATACGCAGTATTTT.

The CDR3 is CASTLPGQQETQYF. In DNA form, the CDR3 reads TGTGCCAGCACCCTCCCGGGACAGCAAGAGACCCAGTACTTC. J is TRBJ2-5 and V is TRBV2, with 7 positions matching TRBD1. V was clipped by 7 bases and J by 2 bases; unmatched bases: 7. Germline loops: CDR1 SNHLY, CDR2 FYNNEI. CDR3 size: 14 residues.

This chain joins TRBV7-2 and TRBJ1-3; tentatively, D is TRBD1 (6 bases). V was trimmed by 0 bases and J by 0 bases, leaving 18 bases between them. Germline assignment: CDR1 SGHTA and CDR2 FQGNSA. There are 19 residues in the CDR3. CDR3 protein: CASSLARARQESSGNTIYF. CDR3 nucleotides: TGTGCCAGCAGCTTAGCGCGGGCCCGACAGGAGAGCTCTGGAAACACCATATATTTT. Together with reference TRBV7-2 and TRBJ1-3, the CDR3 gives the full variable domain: GAGVSQSPSNKVTEKGKDVELRCDPISGHTALYWYRQSLGQGLEFLIYFQGNSAPDKSGLPSDRFSAERTGGSVSTLTIQRTQQEDSAVYLCASSLARARQESSGNTIYFGEGSWLTVV.

The DNA for the CDR3 is TGCAGTGCAAACTCAGTGGGTGAGCAGTTCTTC. The encoded protein is CSANSVGEQFF. V is TRBV20-1 and J is TRBJ2-1; D unclear. Trimming shortened V by 6 bases and J by 9 bases, and 12 bases separated the two germline ends. This CDR3 region has 11 residues. The germline gives CDR1 DFQATT, CDR2 SNEGSKA (reference sequence).

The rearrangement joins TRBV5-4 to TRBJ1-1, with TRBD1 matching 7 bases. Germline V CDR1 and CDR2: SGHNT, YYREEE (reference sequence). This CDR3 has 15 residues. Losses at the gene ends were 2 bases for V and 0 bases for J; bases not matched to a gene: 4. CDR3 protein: CASSFKTGVNTEAFF. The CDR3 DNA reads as TGTGCCAGCAGCTTCAAAACAGGGGTGAACACTGAAGCTTTCTTT.

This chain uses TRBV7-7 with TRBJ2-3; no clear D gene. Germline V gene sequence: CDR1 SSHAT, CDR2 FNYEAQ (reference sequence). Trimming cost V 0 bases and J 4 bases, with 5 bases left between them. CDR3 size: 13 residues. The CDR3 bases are TGTGCCAGCAGCTTAGCTGAAGCAGATACGCAGTATTTT. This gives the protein CASSLAEADTQYF.

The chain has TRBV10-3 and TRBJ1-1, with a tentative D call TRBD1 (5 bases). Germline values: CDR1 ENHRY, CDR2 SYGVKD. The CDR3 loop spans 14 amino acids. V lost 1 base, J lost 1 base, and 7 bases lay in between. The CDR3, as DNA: TGTGCCATCAGTGAGTTTGGGGGGAACACTGAAGCTTTCTTT. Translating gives CAISEFGGNTEAFF.

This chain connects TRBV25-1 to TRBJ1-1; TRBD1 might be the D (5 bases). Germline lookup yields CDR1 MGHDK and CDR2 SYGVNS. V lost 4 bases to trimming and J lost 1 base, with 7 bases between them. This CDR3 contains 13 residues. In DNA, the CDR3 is TGTGCCAGCAGTGCAGGGCAGAACACTGAAGCTTTCTTT. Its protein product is CASSAGQNTEAFF.

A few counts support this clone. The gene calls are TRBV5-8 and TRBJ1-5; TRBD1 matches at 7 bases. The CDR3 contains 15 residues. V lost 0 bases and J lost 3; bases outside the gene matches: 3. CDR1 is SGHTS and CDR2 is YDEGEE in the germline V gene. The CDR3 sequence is CASSLGQGLNQPQHF. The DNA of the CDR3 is TGTGCCAGCAGCTTGGGACAGGGCCTCAATCAGCCCCAGCATTTT.

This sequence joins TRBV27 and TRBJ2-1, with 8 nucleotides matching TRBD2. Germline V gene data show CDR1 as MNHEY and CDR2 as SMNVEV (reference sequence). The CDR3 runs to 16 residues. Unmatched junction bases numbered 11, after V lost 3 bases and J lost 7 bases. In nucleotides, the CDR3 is TGTGCCAGCAGTTTCCGAGCGGGAGTCCCTGGTAATGAGCAGTTCTTC. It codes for CASSFRAGVPGNEQFF.

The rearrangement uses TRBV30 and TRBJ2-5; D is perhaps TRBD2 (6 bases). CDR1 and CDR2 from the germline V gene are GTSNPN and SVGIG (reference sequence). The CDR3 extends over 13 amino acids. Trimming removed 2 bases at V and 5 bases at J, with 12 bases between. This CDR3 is CAWSRSAGETQYF. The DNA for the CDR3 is TGTGCCTGGAGTCGATCGGCGGGGGAGACCCAGTACTTC.